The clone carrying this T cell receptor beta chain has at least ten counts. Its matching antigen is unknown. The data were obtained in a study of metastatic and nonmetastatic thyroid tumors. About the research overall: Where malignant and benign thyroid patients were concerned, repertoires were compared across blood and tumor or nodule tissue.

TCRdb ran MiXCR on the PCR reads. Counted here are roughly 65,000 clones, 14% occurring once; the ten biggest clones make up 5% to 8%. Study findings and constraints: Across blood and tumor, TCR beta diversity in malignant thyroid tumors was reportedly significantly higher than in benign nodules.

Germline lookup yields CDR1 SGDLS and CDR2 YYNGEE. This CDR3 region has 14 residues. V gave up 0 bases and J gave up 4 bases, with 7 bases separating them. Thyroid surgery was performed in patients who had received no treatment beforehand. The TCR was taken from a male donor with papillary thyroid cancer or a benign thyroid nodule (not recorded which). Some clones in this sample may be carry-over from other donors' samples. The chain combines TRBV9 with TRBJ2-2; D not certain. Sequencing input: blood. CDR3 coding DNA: TGTGCCAGCAGCGTAGAGAGTGCCACCGGGGAGCTGTTTTTT. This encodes CASSVESATGELFF.